This TCR beta chain appears in the sequencing data of a study of T cell responses to AZD1222 COVID-19 vaccine. Deletions cut 5 bases from V and 1 base from J, with 9 bases between. Germline values: CDR1 SGHAT, CDR2 FQDESV (reference sequence). The CDR3 spans 14 residues. Data came from immunoSEQ multiplex PCR; TCRdb stores just in-frame clones and leaves some out. This table has approximately 130,000 clones, 85% to 90% appearing once. The sequenced sample was peripheral blood, obtained on day 0 of AZD1222 vaccination. The origin of this receptor is an adult in good health. V is TRBV11-1 and J is TRBJ1-3; D possibly corresponds to TRBD1 (5 bases). The chain's CDR3 is CASSPRTSGNTIYF. CDR3 coding DNA: TGTGCCAGCAGCCCTCGGACATCTGGAAACACCATATATTTT.